Following are 4 T cell receptor beta chains from one sample sequenced in a study of shared clonotypes between healthy human individuals (TCRdb year 2020). The library was obtained by the immunoSEQ multiplex PCR assay. TCRdb's version of the immuneACCESS table is confined to in-frame rearrangements and falls short of the full clone set. An unresolved V gene accounts for under half of the shortfall where checked; the remainder is of unknown origin. The sample table holds 450,000 or so clones, of which 60% to 80% were seen once. The ten largest clones capture approximately 12% of the sample. The sample was PBMCs. The receptors originated from a woman between 40 and 55 years old in good health. Some clones in this sample may be carry-over from other donors' samples.

This sequence joins TRBV9 and TRBJ2-3, with D hard to call. Germline V gives CDR1 SGDLS, CDR2 YYNGEE. The CDR3 consists of 16 residues. The V end was cut by 3 bases, the J end by 1 base, with 15 bases between. CDR3 amino acids: CASSDTTYPGTDTQYF. The CDR3 coding sequence is TGTGCCAGCAGCGACACTACCTATCCGGGCACAGATACGCAGTATTTT.

A note on this clone: This specimen includes other DNA sequences encoding the same CDR3. The chain is built from TRBV20-1 and TRBJ2-1; D gene unclear. This CDR3 spans 10 amino acids. Germline CDR1 is DFQATT and CDR2 is SNEGSKA (reference sequence). V gave up 6 bases and J gave up 7 bases, with 7 bases separating them. CDR3 in amino acids: CSARLNEQFF. As DNA, the CDR3 is TGCAGTGCCAGGCTTAATGAGCAGTTCTTC.

Note on this clone: The sample has other DNA sequences that encode this CDR3 too. The chain joins TRBV4-1 to TRBJ2-2; D ambiguous. Germline loops: CDR1 MGHRA, CDR2 YSYEKL. Trimming removed 0 bases from V and 4 bases from J, with 15 bases in between. CDR3 length: 17 amino acids. The CDR3 reads CASSQEVRVGLTGELFF. In DNA, the CDR3 is TGCGCCAGCAGCCAAGAGGTTCGGGTCGGTCTCACCGGGGAGCTGTTTTTT.

The chain links TRBV7-9 to TRBJ2-2; 14 bases agree with TRBD2. The V and J ends lost 5 bases and 0 bases, in that order; junction bases with no gene match: 2. The germline gives CDR1 SEHNR, CDR2 FQNEAQ (reference sequence). The length of the CDR3 is 17 residues. CDR3 coding DNA: TGTGCCAGCAGCCAGACTAGCGGGAGGGCGAACACCGGGGAGCTGTTTTTT. The encoded protein is CASSQTSGRANTGELFF.